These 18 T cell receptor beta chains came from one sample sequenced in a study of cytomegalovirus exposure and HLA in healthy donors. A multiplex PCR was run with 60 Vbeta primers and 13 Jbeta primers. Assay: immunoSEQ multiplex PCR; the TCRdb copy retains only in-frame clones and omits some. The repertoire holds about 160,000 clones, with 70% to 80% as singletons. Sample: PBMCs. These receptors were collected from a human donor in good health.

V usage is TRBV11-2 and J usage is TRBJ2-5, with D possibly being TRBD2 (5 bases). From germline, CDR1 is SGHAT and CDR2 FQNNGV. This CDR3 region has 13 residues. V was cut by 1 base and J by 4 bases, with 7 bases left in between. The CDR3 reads CASSLASIETQYF. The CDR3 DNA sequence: TGTGCCAGCAGCTTAGCTAGCATAGAGACCCAGTACTTC.

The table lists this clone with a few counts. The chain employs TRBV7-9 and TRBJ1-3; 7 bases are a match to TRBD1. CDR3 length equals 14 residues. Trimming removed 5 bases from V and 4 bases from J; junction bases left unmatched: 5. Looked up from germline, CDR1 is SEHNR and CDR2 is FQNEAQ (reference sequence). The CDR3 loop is CASSQGDGGNTIYF. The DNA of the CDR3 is TGTGCCAGCAGCCAGGGGGACGGCGGAAACACCATATATTTT.

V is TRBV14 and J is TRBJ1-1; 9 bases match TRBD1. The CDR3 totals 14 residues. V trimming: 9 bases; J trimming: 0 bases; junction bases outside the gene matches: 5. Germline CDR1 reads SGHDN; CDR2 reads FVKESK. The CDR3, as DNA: TGTGCCAGAGAAAGGGACAGGGTGAACACTGAAGCTTTCTTT. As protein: CARERDRVNTEAFF.

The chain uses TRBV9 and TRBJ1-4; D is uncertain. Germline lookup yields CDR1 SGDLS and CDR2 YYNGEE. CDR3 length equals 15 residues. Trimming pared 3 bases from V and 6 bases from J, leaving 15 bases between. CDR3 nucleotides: TGTGCCAGCAGCGCCGGTAGAGGGTCGGATGAAAAACTGTTTTTT. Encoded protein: CASSAGRGSDEKLFF.

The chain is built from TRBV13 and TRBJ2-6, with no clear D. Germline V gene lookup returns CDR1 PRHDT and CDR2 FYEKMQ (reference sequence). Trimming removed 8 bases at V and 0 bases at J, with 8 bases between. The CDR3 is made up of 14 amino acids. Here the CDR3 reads CASLPSSGANVLTF. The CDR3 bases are TGTGCCAGCCTACCGAGCTCTGGGGCCAACGTCCTGACTTTC.

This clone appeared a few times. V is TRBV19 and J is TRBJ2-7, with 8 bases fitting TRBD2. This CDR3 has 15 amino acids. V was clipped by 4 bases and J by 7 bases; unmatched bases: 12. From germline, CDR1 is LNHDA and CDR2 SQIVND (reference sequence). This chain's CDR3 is CASSTKLAAAREQYF. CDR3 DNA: TGTGCCAGTAGTACGAAACTAGCGGCCGCAAGAGAGCAGTACTTC. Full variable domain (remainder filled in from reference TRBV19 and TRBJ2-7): DGGITQSPKYLFRKEGQNVTLSCEQNLNHDAMYWYRQDPGQGLRLIYYSQIVNDFQKGDIAEGYSVSREKKESFPLTVTSAQKNPTAFYLCASSTKLAAAREQYFGPGTRLTVT.

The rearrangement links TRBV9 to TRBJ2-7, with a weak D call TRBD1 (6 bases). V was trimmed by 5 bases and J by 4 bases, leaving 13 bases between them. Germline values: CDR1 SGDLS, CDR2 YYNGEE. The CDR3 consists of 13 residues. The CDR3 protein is CASSTGPPYEQYF. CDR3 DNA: TGTGCCAGCAGTACAGGGCCCCCTTACGAGCAGTACTTC.

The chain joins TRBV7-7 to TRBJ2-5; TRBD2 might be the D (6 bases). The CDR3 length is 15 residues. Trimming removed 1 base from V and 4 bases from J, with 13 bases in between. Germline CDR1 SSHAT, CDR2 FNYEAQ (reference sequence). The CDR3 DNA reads TGTGCCAGCAGCTTAGGGGGACTGTTAGGAGAGACCCAGTACTTC. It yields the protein CASSLGGLLGETQYF.

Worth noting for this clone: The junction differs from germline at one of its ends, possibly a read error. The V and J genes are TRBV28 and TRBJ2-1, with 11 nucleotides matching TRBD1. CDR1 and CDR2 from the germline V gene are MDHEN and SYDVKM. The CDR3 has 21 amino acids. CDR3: CTSSIPLDRGPRHSSYNEQFF. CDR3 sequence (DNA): TGTACCAGCAGCATCCCTCTGGACAGGGGGCCGCGTCATAGCTCCTACAATGAGCAGTTCTTC.

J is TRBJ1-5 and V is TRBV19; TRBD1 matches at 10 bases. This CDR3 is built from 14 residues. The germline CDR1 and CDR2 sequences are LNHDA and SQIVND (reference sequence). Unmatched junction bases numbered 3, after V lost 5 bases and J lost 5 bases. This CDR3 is CASSLTGGYQPQHF. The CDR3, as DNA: TGTGCCAGTAGTCTGACAGGGGGCTATCAGCCCCAGCATTTT.

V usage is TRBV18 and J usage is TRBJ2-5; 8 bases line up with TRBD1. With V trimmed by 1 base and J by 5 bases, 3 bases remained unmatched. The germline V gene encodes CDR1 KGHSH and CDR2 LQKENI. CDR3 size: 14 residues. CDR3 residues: CASSPLDRGETQYF. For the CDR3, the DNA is TGTGCCAGCTCACCACTCGACAGGGGTGAGACCCAGTACTTC.

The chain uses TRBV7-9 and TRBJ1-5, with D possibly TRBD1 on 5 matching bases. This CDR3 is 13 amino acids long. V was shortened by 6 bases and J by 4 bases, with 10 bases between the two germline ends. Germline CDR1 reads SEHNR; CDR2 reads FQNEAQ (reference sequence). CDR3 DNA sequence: TGTGCCAGCAGTGACGACAGAAATCAGCCCCAGCATTTT. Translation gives CASSDDRNQPQHF.

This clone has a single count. The CDR3 DNA reads TGTGCCAGCACCAACCCGGGACGGGGGGGCGAGGCAAACACCATATATTTT. As protein: CASTNPGRGGEANTIYF. This chain uses TRBV5-6 with TRBJ1-3, with a weak D call TRBD1 (6 bases). Trimming took off 6 bases at V and 6 bases at J, with 25 bases between the two ends. The CDR3 is 17 amino acids. Germline V lookup: CDR1 SGHDT, CDR2 YYEEEE. The full variable domain, completed using reference TRBV5-6 and TRBJ1-3, is DAGVTQSPTHLIKTRGQQVTLRCSPKSGHDTVSWYQQALGQGPQFIFQYYEEEERQRGNFPDRFSGHQFPNYSSELNVNALLLGDSALYLCASTNPGRGGEANTIYFGEGSWLTVV.

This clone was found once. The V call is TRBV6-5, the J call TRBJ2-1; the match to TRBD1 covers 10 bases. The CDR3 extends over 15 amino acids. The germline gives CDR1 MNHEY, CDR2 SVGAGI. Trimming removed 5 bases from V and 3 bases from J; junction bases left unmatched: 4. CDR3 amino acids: CASSMTGGHYNEQFF. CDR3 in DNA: TGTGCCAGCAGTATGACAGGGGGCCACTACAATGAGCAGTTCTTC.

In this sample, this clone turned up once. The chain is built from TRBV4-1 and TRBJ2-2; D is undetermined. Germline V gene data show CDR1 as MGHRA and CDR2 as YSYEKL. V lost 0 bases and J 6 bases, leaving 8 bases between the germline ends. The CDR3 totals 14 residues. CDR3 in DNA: TGCGCCAGCAGCCAAGATCTTATCCCCGGGGAGCTGTTTTTT. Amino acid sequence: CASSQDLIPGELFF.

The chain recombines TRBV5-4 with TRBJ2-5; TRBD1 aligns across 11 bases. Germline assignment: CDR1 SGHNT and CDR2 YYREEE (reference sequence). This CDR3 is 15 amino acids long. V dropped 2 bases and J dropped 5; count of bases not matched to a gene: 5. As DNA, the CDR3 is TGTGCCAGCAGCTTTGGACAGGGGGCGCAGGAGACCCAGTACTTC. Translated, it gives CASSFGQGAQETQYF.

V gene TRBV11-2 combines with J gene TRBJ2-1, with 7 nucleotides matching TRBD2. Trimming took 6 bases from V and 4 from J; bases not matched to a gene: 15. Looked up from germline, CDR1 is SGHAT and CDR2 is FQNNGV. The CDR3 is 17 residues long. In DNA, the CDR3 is TGTGCCAGCAGTTCCGTGGGGGGAGGGCCTAATTACAATGAGCAGTTCTTC. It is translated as CASSSVGGGPNYNEQFF. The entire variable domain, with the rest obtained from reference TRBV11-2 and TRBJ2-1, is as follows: EAGVAQSPRYKIIEKRQSVAFWCNPISGHATLYWYQQILGQGPKLLIQFQNNGVVDDSQLPKDRFSAERLKGVDSTLKIQPAKLEDSAVYLCASSSVGGGPNYNEQFFGPGTRLTVL.

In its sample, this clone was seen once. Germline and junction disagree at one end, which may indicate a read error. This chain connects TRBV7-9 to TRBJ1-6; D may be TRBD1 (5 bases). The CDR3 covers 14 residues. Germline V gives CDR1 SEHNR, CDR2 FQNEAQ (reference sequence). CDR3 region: CSSSSGQGNSPLHF. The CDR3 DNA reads TGTTCCAGCAGCTCGGGCCAGGGAAATTCACCCCTCCACTTT.